Presented here are 15 T cell receptor beta chains from one specimen sequenced in a study of graft-versus-host responses after intestinal transplantation. These receptors lack a known antigen. Generated by immunoSEQ multiplex PCR, the TCRdb table keeps only in-frame clones and is missing some. The table has 80,000 to 100,000 clones, roughly 87% seen once. The source material was unstimulated CD8+ T cells sorted from spleen or lymph node cells, sampled before intestinal transplant. Receptors originate from a human donor who received an intestinal transplant.

J is TRBJ2-7 and V is TRBV21-1; TRBD1, as called in the table, went unchecked against the DNA. TRBV21-1 is given as a pseudogene. CDR3 length: 18 amino acids. Here the CDR3 reads CASSTDRGLLASLREQYF. CDR3 in DNA: TGTGCCAGCAGCACCGACAGGGGGCTTCTAGCGAGCCTTAGGGAGCAGTACTTC.

The chain recombines TRBV9 with TRBJ1-5; no reliable D call. CDR1 and CDR2 from the germline V gene are SGDLS and YYNGEE. CDR3 size: 18 residues. V was pared by 1 base and J by 2 bases, with 19 bases between. In DNA, the CDR3 is TGTGCCAGCAGCGTATGCCCCCCGACATGTAGAGGCAATCAGCCCCAGCATTTT. Translating it yields CASSVCPPTCRGNQPQHF.

This clone appeared a single time. The CDR3 reads CASSPGLGSTDTQYF. In DNA, the CDR3 is TGTGCCAGCTCCCCGGGACTAGGAAGCACAGATACGCAGTATTTT. The chain couples TRBV2 to TRBJ2-3, with 8 bases aligning to TRBD2. The CDR3 consists of 15 residues. J gave up 0 bases and V 8 bases, and 7 bases lay outside the gene matches. The germline gives CDR1 SNHLY, CDR2 FYNNEI.

CDR3: CASSPGLAGVELFF. The CDR3 region has the DNA TGTGCCAGCAGTCCGGGACTAGCGGGAGTGGAGCTGTTTTTT. The J gene is TRBJ2-2, the V gene TRBV28, with 14 bases identical to TRBD2. Germline CDR1 reads MDHEN; CDR2 reads SYDVKM. This CDR3 comprises 14 residues. V lost 5 bases to trimming and J lost 10 bases; unmatched junction nucleotides: 3.

The rearrangement links TRBV5-6 to TRBJ1-4; TRBD1 aligns across 7 bases. Per germline, CDR1 SGHDT and CDR2 YYEEEE. CDR3 length: 16 residues. With 2 bases clipped from V and 7 bases from J, the junction kept 11 bases outside the gene matches. In DNA form, the CDR3 reads TGTGCCAGCAGCTTACGCGACAGGGTTTTCGGTGAAAAACTGTTTTTT. Translated: CASSLRDRVFGEKLFF.

This clone was observed a single time. The chain joins TRBV6-5 to TRBJ2-7; no clear D. Germline CDR1 is MNHEY and CDR2 is SVGAGI. Trimming took off 0 bases at V and 2 bases at J, with 14 bases between the two ends. The CDR3 sequence is 16 residues long. The CDR3 protein is CASSYSRQPRTYEQYF. DNA for the CDR3: TGTGCCAGCAGTTACTCGAGGCAGCCCCGGACCTACGAGCAGTACTTC.

The chain links TRBV4-1 to TRBJ2-3; the D gene is possibly TRBD2 (5 bases). V lost 4 bases and J 2 bases, leaving 19 bases between the germline ends. Per germline, CDR1 MGHRA and CDR2 YSYEKL. The CDR3 spans 17 residues. The CDR3, as DNA: TGCGCCAGCAGCCGGAGGATCGGACCGAGGGACACAGATACGCAGTATTTT. It yields the protein CASSRRIGPRDTDTQYF.

This rearrangement joins TRBV13 to TRBJ1-1; D not certain. This CDR3 comprises 14 residues. Trimming stripped 0 bases from V and 4 bases from J, with 9 bases between. CDR1 and CDR2 (germline): PRHDT, FYEKMQ (reference sequence). In DNA, the CDR3 is TGTGCCAGCAGCTTAGGCAGGCCTTTCACTGAAGCTTTCTTT. Protein sequence: CASSLGRPFTEAFF.

V gene TRBV27 combines with J gene TRBJ2-7, with TRBD1 matching over 10 bases. The germline CDR1 and CDR2 sequences are MNHEY and SMNVEV (reference sequence). The trim removed 3 bases at V and 4 bases at J, leaving 6 bases unmatched. The CDR3 runs to 15 residues. As DNA, the CDR3 is TGTGCCAGCAGTTTTTCGGGGACAGGGGTTTACGAGCAGTACTTC. Amino acid sequence: CASSFSGTGVYEQYF.

This chain connects TRBV4-1 to TRBJ1-1; possibly TRBD1 for D (5 bases). This CDR3 spans 13 amino acids. Germline CDR1 reads MGHRA; CDR2 reads YSYEKL. The V end lost 0 bases, the J end lost 8 bases, and 10 bases lay between the germline ends. DNA for the CDR3: TGCGCCAGCAGCCAAGAAAGGGACTCCGAAGCTTTCTTT. Protein sequence: CASSQERDSEAFF.

This CDR3 is CASSLGGGETQYF. As DNA, the CDR3 is TGTGCCAGCAGCTTGGGAGGGGGGGAGACCCAGTACTTC. The V call is TRBV5-6, the J call TRBJ2-5; D may correspond to TRBD1 or TRBD2 (6 bases each). The V end was cut by 0 bases, the J end by 5 bases, with 8 bases between. The CDR3 consists of 13 residues. The germline V gene encodes CDR1 SGHDT and CDR2 YYEEEE.

The V gene is TRBV6-5, the J gene TRBJ1-2, with D possibly TRBD1 on 5 matching bases. Trimming left V 5 bases short and J 2 bases short, with 12 bases between. The CDR3 is 14 amino acids. Germline V lookup: CDR1 MNHEY, CDR2 SVGAGI. The CDR3: CASSERGRNYGYTF. The CDR3 DNA sequence: TGTGCCAGCAGTGAACGGGGGAGGAACTATGGCTACACCTTC.

This rearrangement joins TRBV27 to TRBJ2-1, with unresolved D. Germline V gives CDR1 MNHEY, CDR2 SMNVEV (reference sequence). The V gene lost 0 bases and the J gene lost 3 bases, with 9 bases spanning the gap. The length of the CDR3 is 15 residues. The CDR3 loop is CASSLSLGNYNEQFF. CDR3 DNA sequence: TGTGCCAGCAGTTTATCGTTAGGGAACTACAATGAGCAGTTCTTC.

This clone was observed a few times. The CDR3 region is CASSARLARDYNEQFF. CDR3 coding DNA: TGTGCCAGCAGCGCCCGACTAGCGAGGGACTACAATGAGCAGTTCTTC. The J gene is TRBJ2-1, the V gene TRBV7-9, with 8 bases matching TRBD2. J lost 3 bases, V lost 5 bases, and 9 bases had no gene match. Germline V gene sequence: CDR1 SEHNR, CDR2 FQNEAQ (reference sequence). The CDR3 length is 16 residues.

As DNA, the CDR3 is TGTGCCAGCAGCTCCGGGCCGAACTACGAGCAGTACTTC. Amino acids: CASSSGPNYEQYF. The J gene is TRBJ2-7, the V gene TRBV11-3; D is ambiguous. The length of the CDR3 is 13 residues. Germline values: CDR1 SGHNT, CDR2 YENEEA. The V end lost 4 bases, the J end lost 3 bases, and 10 bases lay between the germline ends. The full variable domain, completed using reference TRBV11-3 and TRBJ2-7, is EAGVVQSPRYKIIEKKQPVAFWCNPISGHNTLYWYLQNLGQGPELLIRYENEEAVDDSQLPKDRFSAERLKGVDSTLKIQPAELGDSAVYLCASSSGPNYEQYFGPGTRLTVT.